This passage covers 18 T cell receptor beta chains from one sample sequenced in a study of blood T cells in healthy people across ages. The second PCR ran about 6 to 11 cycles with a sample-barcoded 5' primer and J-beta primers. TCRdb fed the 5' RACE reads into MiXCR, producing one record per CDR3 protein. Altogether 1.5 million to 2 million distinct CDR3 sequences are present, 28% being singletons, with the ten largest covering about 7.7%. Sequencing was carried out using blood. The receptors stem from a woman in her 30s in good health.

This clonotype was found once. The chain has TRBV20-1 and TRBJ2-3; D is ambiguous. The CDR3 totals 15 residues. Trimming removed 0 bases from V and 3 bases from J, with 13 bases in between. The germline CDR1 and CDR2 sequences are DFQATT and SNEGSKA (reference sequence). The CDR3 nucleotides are TGCAGTGCTAGAGATTTTGGGCAGGCGACAGATACGCAGTATTTT. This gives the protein CSARDFGQATDTQYF.

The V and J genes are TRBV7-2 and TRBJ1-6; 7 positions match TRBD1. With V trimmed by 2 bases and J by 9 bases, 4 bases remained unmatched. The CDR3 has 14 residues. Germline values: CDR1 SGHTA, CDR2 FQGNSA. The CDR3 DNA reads TGTGCCAGCAGCTTACAGGGGGGCACTTCACCCCTCCACTTT. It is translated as CASSLQGGTSPLHF.

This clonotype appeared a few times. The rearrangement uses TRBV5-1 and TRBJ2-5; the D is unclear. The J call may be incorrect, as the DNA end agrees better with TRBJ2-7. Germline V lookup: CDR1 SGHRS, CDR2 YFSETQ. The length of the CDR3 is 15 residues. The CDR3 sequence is CASSLDSSSLDEQYF. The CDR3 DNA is TGCGCCAGCAGCTTGGACTCGTCCTCCCTGGACGAGCAGTACTTC.

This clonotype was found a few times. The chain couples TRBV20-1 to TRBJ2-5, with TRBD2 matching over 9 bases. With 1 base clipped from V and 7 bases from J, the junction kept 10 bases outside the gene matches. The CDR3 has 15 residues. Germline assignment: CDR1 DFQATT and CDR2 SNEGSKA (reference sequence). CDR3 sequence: CSARGRGGGFGTQYF. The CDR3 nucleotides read TGCAGTGCTAGAGGGCGGGGGGGCGGTTTCGGGACCCAGTACTTC.

The CDR3: CASRPTYDTQYF. The CDR3 DNA reads as TGTGCCAGCAGGCCGACGTACGATACGCAGTATTTT. The chain links TRBV6-2 or TRBV6-3 to TRBJ2-3; no clear D. The CDR3 is 12 amino acids. Trimming removed 6 bases at V and 6 bases at J, with 10 bases between. Germline CDR1 reads MNHEY; CDR2 reads SVGEGT.

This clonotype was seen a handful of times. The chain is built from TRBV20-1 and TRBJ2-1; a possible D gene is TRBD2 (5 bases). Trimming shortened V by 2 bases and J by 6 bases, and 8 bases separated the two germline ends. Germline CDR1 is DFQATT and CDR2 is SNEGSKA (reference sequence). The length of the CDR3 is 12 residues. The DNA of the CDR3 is TGCAGTGCTAGACTCCGGGGCAATGAGCAGTTCTTC. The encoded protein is CSARLRGNEQFF.

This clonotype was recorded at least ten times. CDR3 bases: TGTGCCATCAGTGGGTCTAGCGGGGGACGTGGGGAGACCCAGTACTTC. Protein: CAISGSSGGRGETQYF. The V and J genes are TRBV10-3 and TRBJ2-5; TRBD2 agrees at 10 bases. In germline, CDR1 is ENHRY, CDR2 SYGVKD. V was pared by 4 bases and J by 5 bases, with 10 bases of the junction left unmatched. CDR3 length equals 16 residues.

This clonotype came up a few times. The CDR3 here is CSALGTSGIGYEQYF. As DNA, the CDR3 is TGCAGTGCTCTCGGGACTAGCGGGATTGGCTACGAGCAGTACTTC. The chain has TRBV20-1 and TRBJ2-7; 13 bases align to TRBD2. V gave up 5 bases and J gave up 3 bases; unmatched junction bases: 7. CDR1 and CDR2 (germline): DFQATT, SNEGSKA (reference sequence). The length of the CDR3 is 15 residues.

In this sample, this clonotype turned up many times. CDR3 bases: TGTGCCAGCAGCTCCGGGACGGGGAGCTCCTACAATGAGCAGTTCTTC. This gives the protein CASSSGTGSSYNEQFF. V gene TRBV7-2 combines with J gene TRBJ2-1; D tentatively reads TRBD1 or TRBD2 (5 bases each). CDR1 and CDR2 (germline): SGHTA, FQGNSA. The CDR3 runs to 16 residues. V lost 4 bases and J 0 bases, leaving 13 bases between the germline ends.

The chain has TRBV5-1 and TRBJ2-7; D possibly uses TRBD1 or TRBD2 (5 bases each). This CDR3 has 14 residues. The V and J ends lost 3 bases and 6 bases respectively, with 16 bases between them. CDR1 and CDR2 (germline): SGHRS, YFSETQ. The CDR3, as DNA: TGCGCCAGCAGCTCACCCGGTGGGGGTGGCGAGCAGTACTTC. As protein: CASSSPGGGGEQYF.

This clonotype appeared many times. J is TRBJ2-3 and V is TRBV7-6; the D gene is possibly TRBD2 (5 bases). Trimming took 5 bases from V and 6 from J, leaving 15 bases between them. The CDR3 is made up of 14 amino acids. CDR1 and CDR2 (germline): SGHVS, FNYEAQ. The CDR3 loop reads CASSRTRGSDTQYF. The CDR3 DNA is TGTGCCAGCAGCCGGACCCGAGGGTCGGATACGCAGTATTTT.

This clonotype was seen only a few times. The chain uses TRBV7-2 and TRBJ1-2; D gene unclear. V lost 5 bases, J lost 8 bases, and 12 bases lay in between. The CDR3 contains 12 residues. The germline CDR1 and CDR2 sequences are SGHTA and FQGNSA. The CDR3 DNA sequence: TGTGCCAGCAGCGACCAAGTAGGGGGCTACACCTTC. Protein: CASSDQVGGYTF. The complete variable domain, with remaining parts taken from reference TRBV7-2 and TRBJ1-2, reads GAGVSQSPSNKVTEKGKDVELRCDPISGHTALYWYRQSLGQGLEFLIYFQGNSAPDKSGLPSDRFSAERTGGSVSTLTIQRTQQEDSAVYLCASSDQVGGYTFGSGTRLTVV.

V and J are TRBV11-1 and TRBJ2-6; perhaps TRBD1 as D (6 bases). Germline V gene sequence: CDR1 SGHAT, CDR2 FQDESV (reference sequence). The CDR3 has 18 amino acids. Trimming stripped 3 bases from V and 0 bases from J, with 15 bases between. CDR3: CASSLRLEGGSGANVLTF. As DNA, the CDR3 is TGTGCCAGCAGCTTGCGTCTCGAAGGGGGCTCTGGGGCCAACGTCCTGACTTTC.

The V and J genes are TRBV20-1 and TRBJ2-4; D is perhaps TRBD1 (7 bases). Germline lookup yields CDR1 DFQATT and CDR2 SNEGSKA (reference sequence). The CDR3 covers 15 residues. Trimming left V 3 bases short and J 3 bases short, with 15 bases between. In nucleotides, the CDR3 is TGCAGTGCTAGTAGCCCAGGGGGAGGCAAAAACATTCAGTACTTC. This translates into CSASSPGGGKNIQYF.

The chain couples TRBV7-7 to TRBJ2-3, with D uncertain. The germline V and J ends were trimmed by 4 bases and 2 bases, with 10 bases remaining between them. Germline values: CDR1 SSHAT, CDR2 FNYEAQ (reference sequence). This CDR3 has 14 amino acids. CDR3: CASSSEANTDTQYF. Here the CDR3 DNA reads TGTGCCAGCAGCTCCGAGGCTAACACAGATACGCAGTATTTT.

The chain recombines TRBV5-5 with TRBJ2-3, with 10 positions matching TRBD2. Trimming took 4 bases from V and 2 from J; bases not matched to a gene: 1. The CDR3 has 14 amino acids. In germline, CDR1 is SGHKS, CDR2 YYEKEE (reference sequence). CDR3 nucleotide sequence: TGTGCCAGCAGCACTAGCGGGGCCACAGATACGCAGTATTTT. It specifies CASSTSGATDTQYF.

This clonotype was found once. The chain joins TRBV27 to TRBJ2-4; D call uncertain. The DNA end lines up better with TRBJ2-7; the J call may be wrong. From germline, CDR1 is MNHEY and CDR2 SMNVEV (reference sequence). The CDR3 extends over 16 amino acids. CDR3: CASSFRGQLGGYEQYF. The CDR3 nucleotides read TGTGCCAGCAGTTTCCGAGGTCAACTGGGCGGTTACGAGCAGTACTTC.

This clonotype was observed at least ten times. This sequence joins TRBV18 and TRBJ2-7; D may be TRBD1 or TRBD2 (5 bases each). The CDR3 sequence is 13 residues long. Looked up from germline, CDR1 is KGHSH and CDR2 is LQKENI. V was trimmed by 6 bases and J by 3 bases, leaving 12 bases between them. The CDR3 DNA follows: TGTGCCAGCTCCGGGACGGATCTCTACGAGCAGTACTTC. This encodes CASSGTDLYEQYF. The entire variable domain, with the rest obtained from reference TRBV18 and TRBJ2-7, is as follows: NAGVMQNPRHLVRRRGQEARLRCSPMKGHSHVYWYRQLPEEGLKFMVYLQKENIIDESGMPKERFSAEFPKEGPSILRIQQVVRGDSAAYFCASSGTDLYEQYFGPGTRLTVT.